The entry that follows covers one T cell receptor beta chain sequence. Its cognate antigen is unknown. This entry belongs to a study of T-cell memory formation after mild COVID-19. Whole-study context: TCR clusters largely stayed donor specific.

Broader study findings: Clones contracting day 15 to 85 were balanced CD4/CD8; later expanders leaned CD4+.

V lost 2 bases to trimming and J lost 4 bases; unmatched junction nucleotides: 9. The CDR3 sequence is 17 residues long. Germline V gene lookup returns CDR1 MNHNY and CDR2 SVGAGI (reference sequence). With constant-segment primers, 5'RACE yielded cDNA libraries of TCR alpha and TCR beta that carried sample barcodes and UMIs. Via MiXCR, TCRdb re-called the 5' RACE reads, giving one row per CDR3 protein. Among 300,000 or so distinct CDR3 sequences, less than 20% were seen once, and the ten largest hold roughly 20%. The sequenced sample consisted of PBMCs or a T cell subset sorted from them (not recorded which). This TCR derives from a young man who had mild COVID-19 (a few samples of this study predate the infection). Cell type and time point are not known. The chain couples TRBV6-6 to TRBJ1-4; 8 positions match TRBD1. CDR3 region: CASSYHHRGTFNEKLFF. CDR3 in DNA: TGTGCCAGCAGTTACCATCACAGGGGGACTTTTAATGAAAAACTGTTTTTT.